Below, 15 T cell receptor beta chains from the same sample are listed, as sequenced in a study of Ad26.COV2.S vaccination and SARS-CoV-2 variants. Noted treatment: around 19 received Ad26.COV2.S at low or high dose, single or two shots; 5 received placebo; per-sample allocation not given. It was on day 63 after the first vaccine or placebo injection that samples were taken. The assay was immunoSEQ multiplex PCR, and TCRdb's table has in-frame clones only and misses some. The sample lists about 320,000 clones; about 85% were seen once. The material was peripheral blood, obtained in a trial of Ad26.COV2.S vaccine versus placebo. The receptors were sampled from a person between 18 and 65 years old who received the Ad26.COV2.S COVID-19 vaccine or a placebo.

This chain joins TRBV6-2 or TRBV6-3 and TRBJ2-2; D remains ambiguous. Germline V gene sequence: CDR1 MNHEY, CDR2 SVGEGT. The length of the CDR3 is 15 residues. V lost 2 bases and J 6 bases, leaving 13 bases between the germline ends. The CDR3 sequence: CASSYDQIRSGELFF. In nucleotides, the CDR3 is TGTGCCAGCAGTTACGACCAGATCCGATCCGGGGAGCTGTTTTTT.

The CDR3 DNA follows: TGTGCCAGCAGTCGGATTAGGGCGGGGGGCCGCACAGATACGCAGTATTTT. It yields the protein CASSRIRAGGRTDTQYF. The J gene is TRBJ2-3, the V gene TRBV27; the match to TRBD2 covers 8 bases. This CDR3 spans 17 amino acids. Per germline, CDR1 MNHEY and CDR2 SMNVEV (reference sequence). V was pared by 5 bases and J by 1 base, with 11 bases of the junction left unmatched.

This clone was seen a single time. The rearrangement links TRBV9 to TRBJ1-2, with unresolved D. With 6 bases removed from V and 8 bases from J, the gap between germline ends came to 29 bases. Germline V gene sequence: CDR1 SGDLS, CDR2 YYNGEE. The CDR3 length is 17 residues. The CDR3 region is CASIPSSGRAAHKGYTF. DNA of the CDR3: TGTGCCAGCATCCCATCCTCTGGACGCGCCGCCCATAAGGGCTACACCTTC.

The chain joins TRBV4-2 to TRBJ1-4; TRBD1 agrees at 7 bases. Germline-derived CDR1 and CDR2 are LGHNA and YNFKEQ. With 4 bases clipped from V and 5 bases from J, the junction kept 4 bases outside the gene matches. The CDR3 has 14 residues. The CDR3 here is CASSLGQRNEKLFF. CDR3 DNA sequence: TGTGCCAGCAGCCTGGGACAGCGAAATGAAAAACTGTTTTTT.

This sequence joins TRBV9 and TRBJ2-7; a weak D match, TRBD2 (5 bases). Trimming cost V 6 bases and J 3 bases, with 13 bases left between them. This CDR3 region has 13 residues. The germline CDR1 and CDR2 sequences are SGDLS and YYNGEE. The chain's CDR3 is CASNKEGYYEQYF. CDR3 nucleotide sequence: TGTGCCAGCAACAAAGAGGGCTACTACGAGCAGTACTTC.

The V gene is TRBV20-1, the J gene TRBJ1-1; no clear D gene. Germline CDR1 is DFQATT and CDR2 is SNEGSKA (reference sequence). This CDR3 comprises 12 residues. Trimming removed 3 bases from V and 3 bases from J, with 8 bases in between. In nucleotides, the CDR3 is TGCAGTGCTAGTCGGGTTGACACTGAAGCTTTCTTT. Its protein is CSASRVDTEAFF.

The rearrangement uses TRBV7-6 and TRBJ1-1; D is uncertain. V was trimmed by 1 base and J by 2 bases, leaving 5 bases between them. The CDR3 is 13 residues long. CDR1 and CDR2 from the germline V gene are SGHVS and FNYEAQ. CDR3: CASSLEENTEAFF. The CDR3 nucleotides read TGTGCCAGCAGCTTAGAGGAAAACACTGAAGCTTTCTTT.

The gene calls are TRBV5-4 and TRBJ2-2, with D possibly called TRBD1 or TRBD2 (6 bases each). Per germline, CDR1 SGHNT and CDR2 YYREEE (reference sequence). Between the trimmed V and J ends, which lost 1 base and 2 bases, there was a span of 9 bases. The CDR3 loop spans 15 amino acids. Here the CDR3 reads CASSLTGTNTGELFF. CDR3 coding DNA: TGTGCCAGCAGCTTGACAGGGACTAACACCGGGGAGCTGTTTTTT.

The genes are TRBV28 and TRBJ2-7; D gene uncertain. The V end lost 2 bases, the J end lost 5 bases, and 4 bases lay between the germline ends. Germline lookup yields CDR1 MDHEN and CDR2 SYDVKM. This CDR3 is built from 11 residues. CDR3 nucleotide sequence: TGTGCCAGCAGTTTACGGCACGAGCAGTACTTC. It yields the protein CASSLRHEQYF.

The rearrangement uses TRBV11-3 and TRBJ1-6; TRBD1 agrees at 10 bases. In germline, CDR1 is SGHNT, CDR2 YENEEA. The CDR3 length is 16 residues. V trimming: 5 bases; J trimming: 8 bases; junction bases outside the gene matches: 9. As DNA, the CDR3 is TGTGCCAGCAGCGCGCGGGACAGGGGAGAATATTCACCCCTCCACTTT. Translating it yields CASSARDRGEYSPLHF.

The gene calls are TRBV2 and TRBJ2-5, with D possibly TRBD1 on 6 matching bases. V was shortened by 7 bases and J by 2 bases, with 20 bases between the two germline ends. This CDR3 is built from 16 residues. CDR1 SNHLY and CDR2 FYNNEI come from the germline V gene. CDR3 sequence: CASTRVPDRSQETQYF. The CDR3 region has the DNA TGTGCCAGCACACGTGTCCCGGACAGATCACAAGAGACCCAGTACTTC.

This rearrangement joins TRBV2 to TRBJ1-3; D may be TRBD1 (5 bases). This CDR3 spans 12 amino acids. Per the germline V gene, CDR1 is SNHLY and CDR2 is FYNNEI. V was trimmed by 8 bases and J by 4 bases, leaving 9 bases between them. The chain's CDR3 is CASGAIGNTIYF. The CDR3 DNA follows: TGTGCCAGCGGGGCAATAGGAAACACCATATATTTT.

V gene TRBV5-5 combines with J gene TRBJ2-4; D possibly uses TRBD1 or TRBD2 (5 bases each). CDR3 length: 17 residues. V shed 4 bases and J shed 0 bases, with 17 bases lying between them. Germline V gene lookup returns CDR1 SGHKS and CDR2 YYEKEE (reference sequence). The CDR3 protein is CASSGPGTVLAKNIQYF. CDR3 nucleotide sequence: TGTGCCAGCAGCGGACCCGGGACGGTACTAGCCAAAAACATTCAGTACTTC.

The sample holds one count of this clone. This chain joins TRBV7-3 and TRBJ2-5; TRBD1 agrees at 7 bases. Germline trimming cut 5 bases from V and 5 bases from J; bases unmatched to any gene: 5. CDR1 SGHTA and CDR2 FQGTGA come from the germline V gene. This CDR3 has 13 residues. The CDR3 coding sequence is TGTGCCAGCAGCGTAAACAGGGGTGAGACCCAGTACTTC. Translation gives CASSVNRGETQYF.

The gene calls are TRBV5-1 and TRBJ2-3; the D gene could be TRBD1 or TRBD2 (6 bases each). The V gene lost 4 bases and the J gene lost 5 bases, with 14 bases spanning the gap. This CDR3 spans 14 amino acids. The germline V gene has CDR1 SGHRS and CDR2 YFSETQ. The CDR3: CASSRGGPGDTQYF. CDR3 coding DNA: TGCGCCAGCAGCCGAGGGGGGCCAGGAGATACGCAGTATTTT.